The entry that follows covers one T cell receptor (beta chain) sequence. This clonotype occurred a few times. Its antigen remains unidentified. At one of its ends the junction is not consistent with the germline gene, which may arise from a read error. The germline V gene sets CDR1 to LGHNT and CDR2 to FRNRAP. Inclusive of the bounding cysteine and phenylalanine, the CDR3 is 13 residues long. The entry retains the CDR3 DNA only, 39 bases that are in frame from base 1. These data are taken from a study of regulatory T cells in long-lasting Graves disease (dated by TCRdb to the early 2020s). Describing the broader study: To count as having persistent Graves' disease, a patient had to have received antithyroid drug treatment for over 5 years with TSH receptor autoantibodies remaining persistently positive. The study was conducted in China and was registered as a clinical trial. A total of approximately 35 samples underwent TCR sequencing: around 13 from persistent and about 20 from newly diagnosed Graves' disease patients. On average, persistent Graves' disease patients in the clinical cohort had been on antithyroid drugs for around ten years. Peripheral blood TCR sequencing and RNA sequencing compared persistent Graves' disease patients with newly diagnosed Graves' disease patients. Summary of the overall study and its limitations: TRBV28, TRBJ1-2 and TRBJ2-5 were preferentially used in persistent disease, while TRBV20-1 and TRBJ2-1 were favored in newly diagnosed disease. Persistent patients shared more public clonotypes among themselves (around 2,500) than newly diagnosed patients did (about 970). The small sample size was acknowledged by the authors as a limitation that may reduce accuracy. Peripheral blood alone was examined, since thyroid tissue, which constituted the primary lesion, could not be accessed. Compared with newly diagnosed patients, patients with persistent Graves' disease had lower TCR Shannon entropy and fewer highly expanded clones, which suggests clonal expansion. Sequencing and analysis were restricted to the TCR beta chain.

The library relied on multiplex PCR. Sequencing took place on an Illumina HiSeq 4000. To build TCR beta libraries, CDR3 regions were amplified by Arm-PCR using iRepertoire HTBI primers. PCR products were gel purified before sequencing. As for the authors' bioinformatics: A total of 62 TRBV and some 13 TRBJ segments were identified across samples and were used for gene usage analysis of CDR3 amino acid clonotypes. COPE and FqMerger were used to merge the filtered high-quality paired reads into contigs. Contigs were aligned with BLAST to IMGT TRBV, TRBD and TRBJ reference genes, and CDR3 was defined per IMGT. Any clonotype with a frequency above 0.1% was classified as a highly expanded clone. Repertoire diversity was measured by Shannon entropy, and V-J evenness by the Gini coefficient. Clonotypes shared by more than one individual were considered public. TCRdb redid the processing of the public reads, applying fastp at Q25 and MiXCR, and retained in-frame beta chains. Rows are unified per CDR3 protein, each entry keeping the most common DNA and genes. The V and J calls were determined by TCRdb, not by the authors. The sample table contains some 370,000 distinct CDR3 sequences; only one count was recorded for roughly 20% of them. The ten biggest clones cover 20% of the sample.

The time point tag for this specimen amounts to: persistent/refractory GD, antithyroid drugs over 5 years with positive TRAb. For both TCR sequencing and RNA sequencing, RNA was extracted from PBMCs using TRIzol. The diagnosis of Graves' disease followed American Thyroid Association guidelines. Recruitment of patients was carried out at an endocrinology department in Xi'an, China. From each patient, approximately 10 milliliters of peripheral blood was collected into an EDTA anticoagulant tube. Ficoll Paque Plus density gradient separation was used to isolate PBMCs, and no additional T cell sorting was done. RNA quality was checked with an Agilent 2100 Bioanalyzer and agarose gel, and concentration with a NanoDrop 2000.

Rearrangement joined TRBV12-5 to TRBJ1-1; no D gene is confidently identified. This TCR was sampled from a female donor with Graves disease. This specimen was peripheral blood mononuclear cells (PBMCs), taken when the disease was refractory, from a patient treated with antithyroid drugs. The CDR3 region has the sequence CAGGPPGNTEAFF. In nucleotides, the sequence is TGTGCTGGTGGGCCGCCGGGTAACACTGAGGCTTTCTTT.